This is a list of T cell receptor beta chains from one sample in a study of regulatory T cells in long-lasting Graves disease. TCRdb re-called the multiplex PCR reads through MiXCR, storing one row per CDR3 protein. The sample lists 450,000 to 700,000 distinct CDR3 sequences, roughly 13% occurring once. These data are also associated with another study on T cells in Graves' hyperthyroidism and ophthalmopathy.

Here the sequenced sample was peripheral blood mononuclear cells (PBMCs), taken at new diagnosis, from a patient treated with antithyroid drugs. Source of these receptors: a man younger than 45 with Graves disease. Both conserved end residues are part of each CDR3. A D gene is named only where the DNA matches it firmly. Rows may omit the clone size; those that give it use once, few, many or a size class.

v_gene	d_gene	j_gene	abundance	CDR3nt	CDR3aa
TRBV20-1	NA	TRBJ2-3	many	TGCAGTCCAGGTTGGCAGCGGCGCACAGATACGCAGTATTTT	CSPGWQRRTDTQYF
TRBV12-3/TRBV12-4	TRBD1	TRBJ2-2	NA	TGTGCCAGCAGTTCCGAGGGACAGGGGGGGGTCGCCGGGGAGCTGTTTTTT	CASSSEGQGGVAGELFF
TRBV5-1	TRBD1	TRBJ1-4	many	TGCGCCAGCAGCCCCGGACAGGAGTCAACTAATGAAAAACTGTTTTTT	CASSPGQESTNEKLFF
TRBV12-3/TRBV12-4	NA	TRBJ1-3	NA	TGTGCCAGCAGTTTGGTCGGCGGAAACACCATATATTTT	CASSLVGGNTIYF
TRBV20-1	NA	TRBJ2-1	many	TGCAGTGCTCACCCTGGGGGGGGCAAATACAATGAGCAGTTCTTC	CSAHPGGGKYNEQFF
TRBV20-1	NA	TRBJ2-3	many	TGCAGTGCTAATCTTGGCGGAAGCACAGATACGCAGTATTTT	CSANLGGSTDTQYF
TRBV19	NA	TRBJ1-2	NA	TGTGCCAGTAGTATTCCCCACGGATACTATGGCTACACCTTC	CASSIPHGYYGYTF
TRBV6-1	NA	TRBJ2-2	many	TGTGCCAGCAGCCATTCGAACACCGGGGAGCTGTTTTTT	CASSHSNTGELFF
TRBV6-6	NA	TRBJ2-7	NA	TGTGCCAGCAGTTACTCGCCTGGCTCCTACGAGCAGTACTTC	CASSYSPGSYEQYF
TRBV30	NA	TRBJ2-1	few	TGTGCCTGGAGCCCGGAGGCCGACTACAATGAGCAGTTCTTC	CAWSPEADYNEQFF
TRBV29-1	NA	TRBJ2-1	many	TGCAGCGTTGATCATATGGGGCAGAAGAGCTCCTACAATGAGCAGTTCTTC	CSVDHMGQKSSYNEQFF
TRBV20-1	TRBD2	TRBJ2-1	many	TGCAGTGCTGCGAGGACTAGCGGGAGGGTCCACAATGAGCAGTTCTTC	CSAARTSGRVHNEQFF
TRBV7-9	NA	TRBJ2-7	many	TGTGCCAGCAGCTTAGCGGAATTCTCCTACGAGCAGTACTTC	CASSLAEFSYEQYF
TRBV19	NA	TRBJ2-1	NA	TGTGCCAGTAGTATAAGCCCCAGGGCCTCCTACAATGAGCAGTTCTTC	CASSISPRASYNEQFF
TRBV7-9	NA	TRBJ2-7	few	TGTGCCAGCAGCTTAGAGGCAGCGGCCTACGAGCAGTACTTC	CASSLEAAAYEQYF
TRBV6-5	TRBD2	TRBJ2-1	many	TGTGCCAGCAGTTACAATCGCCGACTAGCGGGAGGGCCTGGTTGGCAGTTCTTC	CASSYNRRLAGGPGWQFF
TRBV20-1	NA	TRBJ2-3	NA	TGCAGTGCTTTTCAGGGGGGGGGGTTTGGAACAGATACGCAGTATTTT	CSAFQGGGFGTDTQYF
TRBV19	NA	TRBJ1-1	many	TGTGCCAGTAGTATCTCGTGGGAGCCGGGGTATGAAGCTTTCTTT	CASSISWEPGYEAFF
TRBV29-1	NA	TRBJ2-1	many	TGCAGCTACGCTGAGATCCCCGAGCAGTTCTTC	CSYAEIPEQFF
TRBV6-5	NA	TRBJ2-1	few	TGTGCCAGCAGTTACGACTGGGGAGGCTCCTACAATGAGCAGTTCTTC	CASSYDWGGSYNEQFF
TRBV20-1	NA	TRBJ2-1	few	TGCAGTGCTAGTCTGGAGGGAATTGGTGTGGTAGGGGATGAGCAGTTCTTC	CSASLEGIGVVGDEQFF
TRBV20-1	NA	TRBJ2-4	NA	TGCAGTGCCCTGGCAACCATAGCCAAAAACATTCAGTACTTC	CSALATIAKNIQYF
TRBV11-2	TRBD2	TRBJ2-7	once	TGTGCCAGCAGCCCAGCAGCGGGGGGCTACGAGCAGTACTTC	CASSPAAGGYEQYF
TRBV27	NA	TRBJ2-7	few	TGTGCCAGCAGTCACGACAGGTTGACCTCCTACGAGCAGTACTTC	CASSHDRLTSYEQYF
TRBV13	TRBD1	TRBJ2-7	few	TGTGCCAGCAGCTCACGAGACAGGGGCTACTCCTACGAGCAGTACTTC	CASSSRDRGYSYEQYF
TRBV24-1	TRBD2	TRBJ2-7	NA	TGTGCCACCAGTGATTCTTCGACTAGCGGGATCTACGAGCAGTACTTC	CATSDSSTSGIYEQYF
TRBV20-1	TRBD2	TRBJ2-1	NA	TGCAGTGCTAGTCCGAATTCAGCGGGAAACAATGAGCAGTTCTTC	CSASPNSAGNNEQFF
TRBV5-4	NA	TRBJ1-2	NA	TGTGCCAGCAGCTTGGCAGGGACGCCATTTGGCTACACCTTC	CASSLAGTPFGYTF
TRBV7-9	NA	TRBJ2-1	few	TGTGCCAGCAGCTTATTGGCGGCGAGCTCCTACAATGAGCAGTTCTTC	CASSLLAASSYNEQFF
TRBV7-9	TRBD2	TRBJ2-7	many	TGTGCCAGCAGCTTACCTTGGACTAGCGGGAGGGTCGGTTACGAGCAGTACTTC	CASSLPWTSGRVGYEQYF
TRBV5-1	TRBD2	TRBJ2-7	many	TGCGCCAGCAGCCCCCGACTGAGTACTAGCGGGAGCTCCTACGAGCAGTACTTC	CASSPRLSTSGSSYEQYF
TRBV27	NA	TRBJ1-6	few	TGTGCCAGCAGAAGGGAGTACTATAATTCACCCCTCCACTTT	CASRREYYNSPLHF
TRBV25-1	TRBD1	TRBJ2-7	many	TGTGCCAGCAGTGGGACTGGGACAGGAGACTACGAGCAGTACTTC	CASSGTGTGDYEQYF
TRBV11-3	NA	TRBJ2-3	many	TGTGCCAGCAGCTCGAGGGGGGATACGCAGTATTTT	CASSSRGDTQYF
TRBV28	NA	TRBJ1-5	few	TGTGCCAGCAGTCCAACCGTCAGGAGCAGCAATCAGCCCCAGCATTTT	CASSPTVRSSNQPQHF
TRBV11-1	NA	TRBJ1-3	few	TGTGCCAGCAGCTTTCGGCGAACTGGAAACACCATATATTTT	CASSFRRTGNTIYF
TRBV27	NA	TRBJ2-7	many	TGTGCCAGCAGTTCCCGCGGGGTGGGCTCCTACGAGCAGTACTTC	CASSSRGVGSYEQYF
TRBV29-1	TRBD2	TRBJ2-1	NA	TGCAGCGTCTTCAAGATAGCGGGAGCTAGCTACAATGAGCAGTTCTTC	CSVFKIAGASYNEQFF
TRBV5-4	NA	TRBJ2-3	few	TGTGCCAGCAGTATGACAGTGGATACGCAGTATTTT	CASSMTVDTQYF
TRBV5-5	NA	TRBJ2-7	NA	TGTGCCAGCAGCTTGGGCCGACTAGTTTCCGCCTACGAGCAGTACTTC	CASSLGRLVSAYEQYF
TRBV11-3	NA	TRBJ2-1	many	TGTGCCAGCAGCCTTCGCAGAGGGGCTAGCTCCTACAATGAGCAGTTCTTC	CASSLRRGASSYNEQFF
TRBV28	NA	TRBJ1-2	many	TGTGCCAGCAACCCAGATTCCACCTCAAACTATGGCTACACCTTC	CASNPDSTSNYGYTF
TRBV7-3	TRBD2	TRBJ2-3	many	TGTGCCAGCACCGCCACTAGCGGGCTCACGGATACGCAGTATTTT	CASTATSGLTDTQYF